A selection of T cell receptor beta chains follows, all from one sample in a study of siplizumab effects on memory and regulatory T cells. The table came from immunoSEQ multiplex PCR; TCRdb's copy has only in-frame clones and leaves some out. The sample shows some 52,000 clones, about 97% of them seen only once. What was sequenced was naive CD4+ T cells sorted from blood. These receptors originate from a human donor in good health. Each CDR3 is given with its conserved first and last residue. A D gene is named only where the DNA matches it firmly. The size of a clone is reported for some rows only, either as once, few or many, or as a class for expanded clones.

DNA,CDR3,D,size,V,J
TGTGCCAGCAGTCACGGCGGGGGGAGCAACTATGGCTACACCTTC,CASSHGGGSNYGYTF,NA,NA,TRBV27,TRBJ1-2
TGCGCCAGCAGCTTGGCAGGGTTGAGCATTCAGTACTTC,CASSLAGLSIQYF,NA,NA,TRBV5-1,TRBJ2-4
TGTGCCAGCAGCGCTGAGAAGCGGGAGACCGGGGAGCTGTTTTTT,CASSAEKRETGELFF,TRBD2,NA,TRBV9,TRBJ2-2
TGTGCCAGCAGCGTGGAAGTAGAGCCCTACAATGAGCAGTTCTTC,CASSVEVEPYNEQFF,NA,NA,TRBV9,TRBJ2-1
TGCGCCAGCAGCTTGTGGGGGGCGGAGGATCAGCCCCAGCATTTT,CASSLWGAEDQPQHF,NA,NA,TRBV5-1,TRBJ1-5
TGCGCCAGCAGCTCGGAAAGGGACAACTCCTACGAGCAGTACTTC,CASSSERDNSYEQYF,NA,NA,TRBV5-1,TRBJ2-7
TGCGCCAGCAGCCAACAAGGGGTTCACTATGGCTACACCTTC,CASSQQGVHYGYTF,NA,NA,TRBV4-3,TRBJ1-2
TGTGCCAGCAGCTTGGGGGGACAGCCCGCCAAAAACATTCAGTACTTC,CASSLGGQPAKNIQYF,TRBD1,once,TRBV5-4,TRBJ2-4
TGTGCCAGCAGTTGGGAGAGCTCGGGAGCCCAGCATTTT,CASSWESSGAQHF,NA,few,TRBV2,TRBJ1-5
TGTGCCAGCAGCTTCGGGGCGGCTAGCGGAAAAGGCACAGATACGCAGTATTTT,CASSFGAASGKGTDTQYF,TRBD2,NA,TRBV9,TRBJ2-3
TGTGCCAGCAGCTCCGACAGGATCCGTGGGCAGTACTTC,CASSSDRIRGQYF,NA,NA,TRBV7-1,TRBJ2-7
TGCAGCGTCGGGCTGGGAGGTTCCGAGCAGTACTTC,CSVGLGGSEQYF,NA,once,TRBV29-1,TRBJ2-7
TGTGCCTGGAGGAAATATAACACTGAAGCTTTCTTT,CAWRKYNTEAFF,NA,NA,TRBV30,TRBJ1-1
TGTGCCTGGAGTGTAAGTGGTAGCGGGAGTCGTACGAATGAGCAGTTCTTC,CAWSVSGSGSRTNEQFF,TRBD2,NA,TRBV30,TRBJ2-1
TGTGCCATCAGCGGACTAGCGGGAGTAGATACGCAGTATTTT,CAISGLAGVDTQYF,TRBD2,NA,TRBV10-3,TRBJ2-3
TGTGCCAGCAGTGAAGACAGGGTTTTGCGGAGTCAGCCCCAGCATTTT,CASSEDRVLRSQPQHF,NA,once,TRBV2,TRBJ1-5
TGTGCCAGTAGTATCGGAGGTTCATACAATGAGCAGTTCTTC,CASSIGGSYNEQFF,NA,NA,TRBV19,TRBJ2-1
TGTGCCAGCAGTCAAACCCCGGGACTAGGTTATCAAGAGACCCAGTACTTC,CASSQTPGLGYQETQYF,TRBD2,NA,TRBV11-3,TRBJ2-5
TGTGCCAGCAGCCGGGGCGGGGAGAATGAGCAGTTCTTC,CASSRGGENEQFF,NA,NA,TRBV6-5,TRBJ2-1
TGCGCCAGCGGCAGGGACGGACTCTACGAGCAGTACTTC,CASGRDGLYEQYF,NA,NA,TRBV5-1,TRBJ2-7